This T cell receptor beta chain was identified during a study of identical twins. The CDR3 totals 15 residues. Germline lookup yields CDR1 ENHRY and CDR2 SYGVKD. V shed 6 bases, J shed 6 bases, and the junction held 7 bases outside the gene matches. TCRdb fed the 5' RACE reads into MiXCR, producing one record per CDR3 protein. The repertoire holds about 900,000 distinct CDR3 sequences, with 9% to 15% as singletons. This clonotype has at least ten counts. The antigen is unknown. Study-wide findings and caveats: Twin sharing of out-of-frame TCR alpha was underestimated by models in monozygotic pairs.

The data also belong to a second study, concerning yellow fever vaccine responses in identical twins.

The chain uses TRBV10-3 and TRBJ2-3, with TRBD1 identical over 12 bases. Sequenced input: PBMCs. The sequence was obtained from a woman under 30 in good health. CDR3 nucleotide sequence: TGTGCCATCAGCCCCCAGGGACAGGGGGCGGATACGCAGTATTTT. This sequence encodes CAISPQGQGADTQYF.